This T cell receptor (beta chain) was sequenced in a study of monozygotic twins with inflammatory bowel disease. From the 5' RACE reads, TCRdb lists one entry per CDR3 protein and no DNA. In total, the table holds roughly 160,000 distinct CDR3 sequences. This CDR3 region has 15 residues. Germline V gives CDR1 SGHAT, CDR2 FQNNGV. Sequenced material: blood. The chain combines TRBV11-2 with TRBJ2-1; the TRBD1 assignment by TCRdb is unverifiable without DNA. This sequence was found in a human donor with ulcerative colitis or Crohn's disease, or a healthy co-twin of an affected twin (not recorded which). The CDR3 protein is CASTNFGTGLNEQFF.